What follows describes a single T cell receptor (beta chain). This CDR3 is 12 amino acids long. Trimming took off 6 bases at V and 8 bases at J, with 13 bases between the two ends. Germline-derived CDR1 and CDR2 are LNHDA and SQIVND (reference sequence). This specimen comes from a study of blood T cell repertoires in COVID-19. Study summary: T cells, B-cell-depleted T cells, or PBMCs provided the cDNA or gDNA that served as material.

Authors' data handling: How many nucleated cells were present was estimated from reference gene primer amplification. Produced via immunoSEQ multiplex PCR; TCRdb's table is partial and in-frame only. V, J and clone size derive from that table, while D and trimming were established from the DNA sequence. The data show 120,000 to 150,000 clones, roughly 89% seen once. The receptor comes from a woman between 50 and 59 years old with active or convalescent COVID-19. The specimen sequenced was peripheral blood. V usage is TRBV19 and J usage is TRBJ1-1; D might be TRBD1 (5 bases). CDR3 residues: CASRGGGAEAFF. The CDR3 DNA reads as TGTGCCAGTAGGGGTGGCGGGGCCGAAGCTTTCTTT.